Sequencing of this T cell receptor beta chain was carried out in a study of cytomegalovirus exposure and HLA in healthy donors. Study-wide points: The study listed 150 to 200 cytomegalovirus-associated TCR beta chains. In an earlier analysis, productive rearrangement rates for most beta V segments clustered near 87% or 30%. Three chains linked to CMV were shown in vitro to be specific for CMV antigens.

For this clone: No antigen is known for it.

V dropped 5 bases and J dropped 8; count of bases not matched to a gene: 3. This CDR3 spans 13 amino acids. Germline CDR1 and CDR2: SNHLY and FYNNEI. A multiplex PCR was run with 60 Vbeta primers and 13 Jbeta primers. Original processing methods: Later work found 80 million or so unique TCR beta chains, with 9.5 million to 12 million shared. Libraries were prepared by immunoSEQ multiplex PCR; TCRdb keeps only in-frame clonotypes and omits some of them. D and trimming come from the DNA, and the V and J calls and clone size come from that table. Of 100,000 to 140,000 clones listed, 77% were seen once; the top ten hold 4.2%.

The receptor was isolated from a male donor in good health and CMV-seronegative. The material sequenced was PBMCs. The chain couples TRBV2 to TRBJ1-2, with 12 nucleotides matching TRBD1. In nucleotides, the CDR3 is TGTGCCAGCAGTCCGGGACAGGGGGCCGGCTACACCTTC. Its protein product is CASSPGQGAGYTF.